This T cell receptor (beta chain) was identified in a study of blood T cells in healthy people across ages. Study outcomes and limitations: Estimated diversity, derived from one million T cells, was regarded as an underestimate. The study found TCR beta diversity correlated strongly with naive T cell percentage.

The trim removed 6 bases at V and 0 bases at J, leaving 11 bases unmatched. Germline lookup yields CDR1 MNHNS and CDR2 SASEGT. The CDR3 consists of 17 residues. Then a second PCR, running about 6 to 12 cycles, was carried out with a sample-barcoded 5' primer and a J-beta primer mix. TCRdb ran MiXCR on the 5' RACE reads and lists one entry per CDR3 protein. Counted here are hundreds of thousands of distinct CDR3 sequences, approximately 40% occurring once; the ten biggest clones make up 25% to 35%. Donors each provided about 10 milliliters of peripheral blood. This clonotype occurred a few times. As yet, its antigen is unknown.

Sequencing was done on a sample of blood. This sequence joins TRBV6-1 and TRBJ2-1, with 7 bases lining up with TRBD1. The receptor comes from a man older than 75 in good health. This chain's CDR3 is CASRGQTVDSSYNEQFF. The CDR3 DNA reads TGTGCCAGCAGGGGACAGACAGTTGATTCCTCCTACAATGAGCAGTTCTTC.